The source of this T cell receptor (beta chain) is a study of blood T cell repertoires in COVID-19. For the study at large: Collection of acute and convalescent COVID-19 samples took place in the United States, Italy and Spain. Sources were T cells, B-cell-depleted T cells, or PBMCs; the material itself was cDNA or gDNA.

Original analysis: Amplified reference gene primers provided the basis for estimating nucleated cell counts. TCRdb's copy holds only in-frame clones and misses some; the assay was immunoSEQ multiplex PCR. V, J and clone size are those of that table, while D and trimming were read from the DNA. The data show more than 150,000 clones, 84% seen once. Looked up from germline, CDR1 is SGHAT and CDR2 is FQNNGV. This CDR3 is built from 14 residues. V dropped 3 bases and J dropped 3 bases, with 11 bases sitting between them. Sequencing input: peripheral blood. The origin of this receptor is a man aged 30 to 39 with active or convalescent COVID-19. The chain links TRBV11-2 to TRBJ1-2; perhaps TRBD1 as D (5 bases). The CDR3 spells CASSFPLTDYGYTF. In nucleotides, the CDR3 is TGTGCCAGCAGCTTCCCTTTGACAGACTATGGCTACACCTTC.